The sequence of this TCR beta chain was determined in a study of cytomegalovirus exposure and HLA in healthy donors. Germline CDR1 is KGHSH and CDR2 is LQKENI. This CDR3 is 16 amino acids long. The V end lost 3 bases, the J end lost 6 bases, and 18 bases lay between the germline ends. The PCR employed 60 Vbeta primers together with 13 Jbeta primers. Clones were read by immunoSEQ multiplex PCR, and TCRdb kept only the in-frame ones, dropping some. This sample has over 150,000 clones, with approximately 80% found just once. The sequence came from a man in his thirties or forties in good health and CMV-seronegative. The sample consisted of PBMCs. The chain employs TRBV18 and TRBJ1-5; possible D gene TRBD1, 5 bases. The CDR3 bases are TGTGCCAGCTCACCCTCCGAGTCCTGGGGGGGTCAGCCCCAGCATTTT. This translates into CASSPSESWGGQPQHF.